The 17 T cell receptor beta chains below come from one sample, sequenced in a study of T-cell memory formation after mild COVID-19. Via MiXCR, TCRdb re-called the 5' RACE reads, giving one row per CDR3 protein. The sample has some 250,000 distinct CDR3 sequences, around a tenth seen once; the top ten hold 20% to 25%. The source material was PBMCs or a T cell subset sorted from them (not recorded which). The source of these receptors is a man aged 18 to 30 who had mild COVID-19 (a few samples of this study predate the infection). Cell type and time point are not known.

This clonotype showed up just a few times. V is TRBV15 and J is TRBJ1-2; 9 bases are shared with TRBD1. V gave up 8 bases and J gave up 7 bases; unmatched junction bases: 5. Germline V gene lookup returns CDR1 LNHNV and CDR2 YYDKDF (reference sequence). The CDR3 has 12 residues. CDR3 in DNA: TGTGCCACCCCTCGGACAGGGGTTGGCTACACCTTC. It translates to CATPRTGVGYTF.

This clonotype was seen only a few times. CDR3 residues: CASSLEGLGQETQYF. The DNA for the CDR3 is TGTGCCAGCAGCTTAGAGGGACTAGGACAAGAGACCCAGTACTTC. This chain uses TRBV7-3 with TRBJ2-5; TRBD2 matches 8 bases. This CDR3 has 15 residues. V was pared by 2 bases and J by 2 bases, with 4 bases of the junction left unmatched. Germline V gene lookup returns CDR1 SGHTA and CDR2 FQGTGA.

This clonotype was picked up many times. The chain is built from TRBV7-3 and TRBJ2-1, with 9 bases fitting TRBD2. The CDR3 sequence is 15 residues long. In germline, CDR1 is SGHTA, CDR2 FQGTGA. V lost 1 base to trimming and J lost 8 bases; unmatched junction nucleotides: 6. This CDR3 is CASSLNSGGFYEQFF. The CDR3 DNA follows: TGTGCCAGCAGCTTAAACAGCGGGGGGTTTTATGAGCAGTTCTTC.

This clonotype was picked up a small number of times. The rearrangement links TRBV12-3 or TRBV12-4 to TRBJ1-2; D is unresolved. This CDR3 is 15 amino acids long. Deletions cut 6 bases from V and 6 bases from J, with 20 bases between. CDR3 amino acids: CASRNGRVQFHGYTF. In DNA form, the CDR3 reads TGTGCCAGCAGGAACGGGAGGGTGCAGTTCCATGGCTACACCTTC.

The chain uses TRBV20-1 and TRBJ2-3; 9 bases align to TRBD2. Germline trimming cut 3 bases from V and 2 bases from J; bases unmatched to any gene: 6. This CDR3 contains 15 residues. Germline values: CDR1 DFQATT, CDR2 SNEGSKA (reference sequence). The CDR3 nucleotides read TGCAGTGCTAGTCAAGCGGGGGGCTACACAGATACGCAGTATTTT. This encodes CSASQAGGYTDTQYF.

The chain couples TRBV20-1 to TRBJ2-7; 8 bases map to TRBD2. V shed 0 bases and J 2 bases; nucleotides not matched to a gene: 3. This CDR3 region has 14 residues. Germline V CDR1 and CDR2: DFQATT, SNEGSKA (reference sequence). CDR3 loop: CSAREAGVTYEQYV. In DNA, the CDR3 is TGCAGTGCTAGAGAAGCGGGGGTGACCTACGAGCAGTACGTC.

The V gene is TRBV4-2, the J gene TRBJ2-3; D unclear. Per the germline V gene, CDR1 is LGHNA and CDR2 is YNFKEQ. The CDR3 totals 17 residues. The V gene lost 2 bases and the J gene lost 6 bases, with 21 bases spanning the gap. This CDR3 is CASSQPHIGTPRDTQYF. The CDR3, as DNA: TGTGCCAGCAGCCAACCTCACATTGGAACGCCCCGGGATACGCAGTATTTT.

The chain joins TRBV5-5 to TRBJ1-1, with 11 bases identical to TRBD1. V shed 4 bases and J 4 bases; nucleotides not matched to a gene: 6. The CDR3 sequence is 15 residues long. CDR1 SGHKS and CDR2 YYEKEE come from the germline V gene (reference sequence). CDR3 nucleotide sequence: TGTGCCAGCAGCATCCGGGACAGGGGGATCACTGAAGCTTTCTTT. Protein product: CASSIRDRGITEAFF.

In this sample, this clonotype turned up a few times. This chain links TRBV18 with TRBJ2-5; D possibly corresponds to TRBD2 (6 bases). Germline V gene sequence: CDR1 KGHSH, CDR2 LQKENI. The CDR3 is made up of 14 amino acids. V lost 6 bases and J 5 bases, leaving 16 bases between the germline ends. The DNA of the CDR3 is TGTGCCAGCTCTGGCAGCGCCGGAGGGGAGACCCAGTACTTC. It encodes CASSGSAGGETQYF.

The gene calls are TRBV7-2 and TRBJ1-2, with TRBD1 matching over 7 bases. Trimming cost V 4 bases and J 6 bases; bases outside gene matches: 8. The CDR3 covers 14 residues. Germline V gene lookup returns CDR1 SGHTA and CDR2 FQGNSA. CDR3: CASSSPTGEDGYTF. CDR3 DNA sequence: TGTGCCAGCAGCTCTCCTACAGGGGAAGATGGCTACACCTTC.

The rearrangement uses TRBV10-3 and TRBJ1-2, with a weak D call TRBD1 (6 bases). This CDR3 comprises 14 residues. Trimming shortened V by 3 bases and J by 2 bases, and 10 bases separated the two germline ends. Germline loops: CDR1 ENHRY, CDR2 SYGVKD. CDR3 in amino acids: CAISETGLNYGYTF. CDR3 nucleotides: TGTGCCATCAGTGAAACAGGGCTAAACTATGGCTACACCTTC.

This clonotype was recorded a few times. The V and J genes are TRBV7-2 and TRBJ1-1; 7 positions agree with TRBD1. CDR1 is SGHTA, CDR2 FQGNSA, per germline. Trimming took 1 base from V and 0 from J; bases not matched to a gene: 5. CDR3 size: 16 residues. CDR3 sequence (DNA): TGTGCCAGCAGCTTAGAAGGGGGCAGGGTGAACACTGAAGCTTTCTTT. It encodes CASSLEGGRVNTEAFF.

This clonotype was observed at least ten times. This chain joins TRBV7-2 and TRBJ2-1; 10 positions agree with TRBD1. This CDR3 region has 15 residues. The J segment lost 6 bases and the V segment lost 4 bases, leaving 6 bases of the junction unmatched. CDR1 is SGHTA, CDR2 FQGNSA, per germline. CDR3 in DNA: TGTGCCAGCAGCTCCACCGGGACAGGGGTCAATGAGCAGTTCTTC. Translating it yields CASSSTGTGVNEQFF.

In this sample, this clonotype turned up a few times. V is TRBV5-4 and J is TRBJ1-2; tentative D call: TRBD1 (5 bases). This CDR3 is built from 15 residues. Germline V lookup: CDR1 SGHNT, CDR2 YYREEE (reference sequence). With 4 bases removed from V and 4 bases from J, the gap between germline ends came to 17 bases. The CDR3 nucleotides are TGTGCCAGCAGCCCCATCGAGGCGGACATCTATGGCTACACCTTC. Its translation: CASSPIEADIYGYTF.

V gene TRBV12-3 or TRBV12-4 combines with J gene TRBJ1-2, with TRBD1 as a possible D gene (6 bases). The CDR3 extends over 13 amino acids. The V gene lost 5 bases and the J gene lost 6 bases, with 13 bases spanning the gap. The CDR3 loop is CASSHAGENGYTF. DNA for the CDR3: TGTGCCAGCAGTCATGCAGGGGAGAATGGCTACACCTTC.

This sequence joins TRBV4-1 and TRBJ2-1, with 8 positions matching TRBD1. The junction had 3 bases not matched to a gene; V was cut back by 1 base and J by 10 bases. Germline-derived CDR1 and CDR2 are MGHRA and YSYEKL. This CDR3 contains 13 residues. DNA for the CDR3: TGCGCCAGCAGCCAAGCAGGGGGCGGCGAGCAGTTCTTC. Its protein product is CASSQAGGGEQFF.

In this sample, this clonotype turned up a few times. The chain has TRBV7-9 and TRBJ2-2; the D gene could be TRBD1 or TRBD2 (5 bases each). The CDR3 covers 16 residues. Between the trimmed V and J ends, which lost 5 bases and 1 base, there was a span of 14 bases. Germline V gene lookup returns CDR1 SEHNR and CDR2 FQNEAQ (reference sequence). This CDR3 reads CASSNVGTVNTGELFF. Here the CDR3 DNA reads TGTGCCAGCAGCAACGTTGGGACGGTGAACACCGGGGAGCTGTTTTTT.